This T cell receptor (beta chain) was observed in a study of T cell repertoires in ileal Crohn's disease. Across the whole study: Patients had a median roughly 8-year disease duration, and approximately 36% were active smokers.

Included were adult ileal or ileocolonic Crohn's patients indicated for ileocolonic resection. Study outcomes and limitations: Clonality above 26.8% at surgery always came with endoscopic recurrence.

From germline, CDR1 is SEHNR and CDR2 FQNEAQ (reference sequence). This CDR3 contains 14 residues. The ends lost 6 bases at V and 2 bases at J; junction bases unmatched: 7. A remark on this clone: The antigen is unknown.

TCRB immunosequencing input was five hundred nanograms of biopsy DNA per sample. Clones were read by immunoSEQ multiplex PCR, and TCRdb kept only the in-frame ones, dropping some. In the table there are around 5,500 clones, roughly 76% of which are singletons. The sample consisted of ileal tissue. The gene calls are TRBV7-9 and TRBJ2-7; 7 bases map to TRBD1. This sequence was found in an adult with Crohn's disease. The CDR3 loop reads CASSKTTGAYEQYF. In DNA, the CDR3 is TGTGCCAGCAGTAAGACTACAGGGGCCTACGAGCAGTACTTC.